This TCR beta chain originates from a study of T cell changes during pregnancy in multiple sclerosis. Only in-frame clones appear in the TCRdb table, and some are missing; sequencing was by immunoSEQ multiplex PCR. The top ten hold around 0.92% of the sample, which has about 99,000 clones, roughly nine tenths seen once. The sequencing here drew on peripheral blood, taken after pregnancy. The sequence derives from a female donor with multiple sclerosis, enrolled in a pregnancy study.

CDR3 nucleotide sequence: TGTGCCAGCAGCTTGGACAGCAATGAAGGTGAGCAGTTCTTC. It yields the protein CASSLDSNEGEQFF. The chain is built from TRBV7-9 and TRBJ2-1, with D possibly matching TRBD1 (6 bases). The V end was cut by 3 bases, the J end by 9 bases, with 15 bases between. The CDR3 consists of 14 residues. CDR1 and CDR2 (germline): SEHNR, FQNEAQ (reference sequence).